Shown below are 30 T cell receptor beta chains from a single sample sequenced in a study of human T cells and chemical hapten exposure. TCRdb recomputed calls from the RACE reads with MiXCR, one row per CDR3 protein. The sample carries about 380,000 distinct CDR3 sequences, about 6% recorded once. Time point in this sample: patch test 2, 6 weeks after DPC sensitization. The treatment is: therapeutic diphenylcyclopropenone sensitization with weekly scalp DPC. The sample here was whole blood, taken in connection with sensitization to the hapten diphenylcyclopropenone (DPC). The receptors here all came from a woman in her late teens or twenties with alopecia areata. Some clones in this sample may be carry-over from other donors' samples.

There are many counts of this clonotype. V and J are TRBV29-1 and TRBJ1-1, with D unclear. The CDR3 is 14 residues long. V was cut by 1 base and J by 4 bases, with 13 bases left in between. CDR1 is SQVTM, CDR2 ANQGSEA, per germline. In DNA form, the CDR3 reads TGCAGCGTTGAAGCTACCAAACTGGGCACTGAAGCTTTCTTT. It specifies CSVEATKLGTEAFF.

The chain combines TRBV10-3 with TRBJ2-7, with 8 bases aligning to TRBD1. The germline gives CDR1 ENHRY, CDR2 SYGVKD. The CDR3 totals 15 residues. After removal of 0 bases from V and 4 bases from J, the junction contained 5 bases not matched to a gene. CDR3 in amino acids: CAISESGRGLYEQYF. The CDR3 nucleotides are TGTGCCATCAGTGAGTCTGGCAGGGGGCTATACGAGCAGTACTTC.

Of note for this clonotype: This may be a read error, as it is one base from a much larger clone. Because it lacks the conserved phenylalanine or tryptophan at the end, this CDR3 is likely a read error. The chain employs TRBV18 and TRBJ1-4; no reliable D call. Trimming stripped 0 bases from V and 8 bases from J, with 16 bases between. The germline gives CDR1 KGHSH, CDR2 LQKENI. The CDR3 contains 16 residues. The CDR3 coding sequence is TGTGCCAGCTCACCACCGAAAGCAGGAGCGGGGGAAAAACTGTTTCTT. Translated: CASSPPKAGAGEKLFL.

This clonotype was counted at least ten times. The CDR3 loop is CASSLMIRDSSYEQYF. CDR3 in DNA: TGTGCCAGCAGTTTAATGATCCGGGACTCATCCTACGAGCAGTACTTC. The genes are TRBV28 and TRBJ2-7; D perhaps matches TRBD2 (6 bases). The CDR3 extends over 16 amino acids. CDR1 is MDHEN, CDR2 SYDVKM, per germline. Trimming shortened V by 2 bases and J by 1 base, and 15 bases separated the two germline ends. Filled out from reference TRBV28 and TRBJ2-7, the complete variable domain reads DVKVTQSSRYLVKRTGEKVFLECVQDMDHENMFWYRQDPGLGLRLIYFSYDVKMKEKGDIPEGYSVSREKKERFSLILESASTNQTSMYLCASSLMIRDSSYEQYFGPGTRLTVT.

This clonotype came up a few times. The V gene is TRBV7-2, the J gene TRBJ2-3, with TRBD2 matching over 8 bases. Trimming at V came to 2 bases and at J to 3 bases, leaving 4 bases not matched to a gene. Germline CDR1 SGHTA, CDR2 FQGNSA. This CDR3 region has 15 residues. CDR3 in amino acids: CASSLPSGLTDTQYF. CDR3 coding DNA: TGTGCCAGCAGCTTACCTAGCGGGTTAACAGATACGCAGTATTTT.

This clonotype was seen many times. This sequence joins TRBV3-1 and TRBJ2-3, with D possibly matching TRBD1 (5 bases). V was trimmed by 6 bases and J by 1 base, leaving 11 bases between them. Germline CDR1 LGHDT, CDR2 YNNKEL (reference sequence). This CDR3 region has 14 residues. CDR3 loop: CASRFETGTDTQYF. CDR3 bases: TGTGCCAGCAGATTCGAGACAGGCACAGATACGCAGTATTTT.

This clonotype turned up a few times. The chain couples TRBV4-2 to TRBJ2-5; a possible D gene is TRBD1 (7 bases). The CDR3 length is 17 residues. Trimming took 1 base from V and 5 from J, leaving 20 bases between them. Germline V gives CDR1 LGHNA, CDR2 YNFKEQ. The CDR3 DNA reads TGTGCCAGCAGCCAAGCCTTTAGGCAGGGGGGTGTCGAGACCCAGTACTTC. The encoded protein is CASSQAFRQGGVETQYF.

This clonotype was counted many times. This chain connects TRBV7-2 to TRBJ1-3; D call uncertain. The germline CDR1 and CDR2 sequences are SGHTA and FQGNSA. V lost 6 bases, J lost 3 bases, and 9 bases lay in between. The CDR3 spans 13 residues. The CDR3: CASSLMFGNTIYF. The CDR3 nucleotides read TGTGCCAGCAGTCTAATGTTTGGAAACACCATATATTTT.

In DNA form, the CDR3 reads TGTGCCAGCAGTGACGGCCGGGCCGCCGGTCTCTACGAGCAGTACTTC. This gives the protein CASSDGRAAGLYEQYF. The rearrangement uses TRBV25-1 and TRBJ2-7, with unresolved D. V dropped 3 bases and J dropped 3 bases, with 18 bases sitting between them. The CDR3 totals 16 residues. Germline CDR1 is MGHDK and CDR2 is SYGVNS.

The CDR3 reads CASSLGQGANTQYF. CDR3 DNA sequence: TGTGCCAGCAGTTTGGGGCAGGGGGCAAATACGCAGTATTTT. The V call is TRBV12-3 or TRBV12-4, the J call TRBJ2-3, with 8 bases that match TRBD1. There are 14 residues in the CDR3. Trimming removed 3 bases from V and 7 bases from J; junction bases left unmatched: 6.

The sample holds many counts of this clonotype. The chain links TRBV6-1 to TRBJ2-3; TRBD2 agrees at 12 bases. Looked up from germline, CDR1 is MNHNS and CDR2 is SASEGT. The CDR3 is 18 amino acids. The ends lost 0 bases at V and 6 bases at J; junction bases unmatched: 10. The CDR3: CASSEALASGGAKDTQYF. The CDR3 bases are TGTGCCAGCAGTGAAGCGTTGGCTAGCGGGGGGGCAAAGGATACGCAGTATTTT.

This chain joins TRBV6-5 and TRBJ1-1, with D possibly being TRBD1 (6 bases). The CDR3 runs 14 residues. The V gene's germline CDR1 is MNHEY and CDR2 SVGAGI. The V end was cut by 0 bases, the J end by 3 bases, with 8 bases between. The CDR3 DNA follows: TGTGCCAGCAGTTACTCCAGGGGAGACACTGAAGCTTTCTTT. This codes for CASSYSRGDTEAFF.

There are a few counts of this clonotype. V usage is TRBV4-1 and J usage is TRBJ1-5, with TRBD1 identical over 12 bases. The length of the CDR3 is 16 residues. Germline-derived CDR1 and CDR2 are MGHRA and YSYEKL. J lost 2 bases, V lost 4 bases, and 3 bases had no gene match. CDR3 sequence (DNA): TGCGCCAGCAGCCGGGGACAGGGGGCGGGCAATCAGCCCCAGCATTTT. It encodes CASSRGQGAGNQPQHF.

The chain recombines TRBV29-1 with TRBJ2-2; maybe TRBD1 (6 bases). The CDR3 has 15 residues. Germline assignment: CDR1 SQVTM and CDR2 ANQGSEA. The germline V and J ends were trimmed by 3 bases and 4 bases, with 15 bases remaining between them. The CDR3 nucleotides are TGCAGCGTTGAGGCAGGGGAGTTACCCACCGGGGAGCTGTTTTTT. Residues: CSVEAGELPTGELFF.

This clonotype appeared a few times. CDR3 sequence reads: CASSYRTGRGNQPQHF. CDR3 coding DNA: TGTGCCAGCAGTTATAGAACCGGGAGGGGCAATCAGCCCCAGCATTTT. The V gene is TRBV6-2 or TRBV6-3, the J gene TRBJ1-5; D is unresolved. This CDR3 has 16 amino acids. Per germline, CDR1 MNHEY and CDR2 SVGEGT. V dropped 3 bases and J dropped 2 bases, with 14 bases sitting between them.

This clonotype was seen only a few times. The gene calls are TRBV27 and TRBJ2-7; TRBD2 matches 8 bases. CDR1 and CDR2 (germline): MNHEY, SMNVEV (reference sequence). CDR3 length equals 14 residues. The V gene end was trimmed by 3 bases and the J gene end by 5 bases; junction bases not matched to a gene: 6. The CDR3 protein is CASSFSGGADEQYF. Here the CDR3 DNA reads TGTGCCAGCAGTTTCTCCGGGGGGGCAGACGAGCAGTACTTC.

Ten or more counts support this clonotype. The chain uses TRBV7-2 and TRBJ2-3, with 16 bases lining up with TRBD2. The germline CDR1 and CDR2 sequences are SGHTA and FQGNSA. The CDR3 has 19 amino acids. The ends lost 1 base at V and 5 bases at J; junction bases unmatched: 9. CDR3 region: CASSLVGTSGGARGDTQYF. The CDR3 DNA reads TGTGCCAGCAGCTTAGTTGGGACTAGCGGGGGGGCCCGGGGAGATACGCAGTATTTT.

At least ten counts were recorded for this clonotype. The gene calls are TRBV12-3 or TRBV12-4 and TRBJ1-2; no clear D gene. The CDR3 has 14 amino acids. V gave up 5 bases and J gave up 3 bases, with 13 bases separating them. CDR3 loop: CASSKIYGYYGYTF. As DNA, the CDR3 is TGTGCCAGCAGTAAGATTTATGGCTACTATGGCTACACCTTC.

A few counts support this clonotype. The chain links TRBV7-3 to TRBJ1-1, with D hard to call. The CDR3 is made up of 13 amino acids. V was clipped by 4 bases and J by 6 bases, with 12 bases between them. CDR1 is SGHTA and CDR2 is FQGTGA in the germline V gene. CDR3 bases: TGTGCCAGCAGCTCCCCGGGTGCCCCTGAAGCTTTCTTT. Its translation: CASSSPGAPEAFF. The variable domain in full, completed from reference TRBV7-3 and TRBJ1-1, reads GAGVSQTPSNKVTEKGKYVELRCDPISGHTALYWYRQSLGQGPEFLIYFQGTGAADDSGLPNDRFFAVRPEGSVSTLKIQRTERGDSAVYLCASSSPGAPEAFFGQGTRLTVV.

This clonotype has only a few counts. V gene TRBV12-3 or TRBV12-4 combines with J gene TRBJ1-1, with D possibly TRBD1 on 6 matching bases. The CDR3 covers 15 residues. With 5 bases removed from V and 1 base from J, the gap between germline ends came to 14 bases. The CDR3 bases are TGTGCCAGCAGTGCACCGGGACACTGGAACACTGAAGCTTTCTTT. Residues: CASSAPGHWNTEAFF.

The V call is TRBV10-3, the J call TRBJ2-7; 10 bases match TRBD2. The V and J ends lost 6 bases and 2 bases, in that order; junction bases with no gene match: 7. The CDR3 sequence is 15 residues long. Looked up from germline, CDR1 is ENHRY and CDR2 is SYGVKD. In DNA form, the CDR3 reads TGTGCCATCAGCGGAGCGGGGGGGAGGACCTACGAGCAGTACTTC. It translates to CAISGAGGRTYEQYF.

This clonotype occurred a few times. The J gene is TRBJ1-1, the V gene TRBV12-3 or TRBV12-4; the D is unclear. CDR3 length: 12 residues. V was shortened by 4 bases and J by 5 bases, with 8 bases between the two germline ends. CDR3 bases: TGTGCCAGCAGTTCTAGCAGAACTGAAGCTTTCTTT. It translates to CASSSSRTEAFF.

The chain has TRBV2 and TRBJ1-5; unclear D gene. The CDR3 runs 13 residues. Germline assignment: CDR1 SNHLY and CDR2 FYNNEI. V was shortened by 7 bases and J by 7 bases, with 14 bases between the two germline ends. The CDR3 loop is CASTPKVIQPQHF. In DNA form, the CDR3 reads TGTGCCAGCACCCCCAAAGTCATCCAGCCCCAGCATTTT. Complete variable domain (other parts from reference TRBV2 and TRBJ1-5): EPEVTQTPSHQVTQMGQEVILRCVPISNHLYFYWYRQILGQKVEFLVSFYNNEISEKSEIFDDQFSVERPDGSNFTLKIRSTKLEDSAMYFCASTPKVIQPQHFGDGTRLSIL.

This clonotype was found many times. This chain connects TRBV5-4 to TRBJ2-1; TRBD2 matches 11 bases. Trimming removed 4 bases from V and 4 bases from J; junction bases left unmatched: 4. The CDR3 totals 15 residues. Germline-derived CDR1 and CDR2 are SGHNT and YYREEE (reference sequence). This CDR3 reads CASSRGLAEYNEQFF. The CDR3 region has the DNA TGTGCCAGCAGCAGGGGACTAGCGGAATACAATGAGCAGTTCTTC.

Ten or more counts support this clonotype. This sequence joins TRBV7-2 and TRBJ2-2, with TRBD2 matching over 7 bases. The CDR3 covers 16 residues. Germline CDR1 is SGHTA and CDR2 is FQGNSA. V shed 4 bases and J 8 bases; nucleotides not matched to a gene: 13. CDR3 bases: TGTGCCAGCAGCTGGAGACCGGGACTATCTTGGGGGGAGCTGTTTTTT. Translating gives CASSWRPGLSWGELFF.

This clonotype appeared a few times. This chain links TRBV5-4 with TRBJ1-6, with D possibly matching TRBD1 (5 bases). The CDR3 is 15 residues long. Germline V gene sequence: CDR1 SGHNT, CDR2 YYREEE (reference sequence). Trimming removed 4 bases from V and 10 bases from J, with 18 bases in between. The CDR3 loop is CASSVVTALWSPLHF. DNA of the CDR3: TGTGCCAGCAGCGTAGTGACAGCTTTATGGTCACCCCTCCACTTT.

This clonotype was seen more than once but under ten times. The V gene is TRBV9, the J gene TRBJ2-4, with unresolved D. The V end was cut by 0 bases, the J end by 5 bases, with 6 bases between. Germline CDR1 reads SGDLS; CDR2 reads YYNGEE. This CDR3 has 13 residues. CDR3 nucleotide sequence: TGTGCCAGCAGCGTAGGGTCAGAAAACATTCAGTACTTC. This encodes CASSVGSENIQYF.

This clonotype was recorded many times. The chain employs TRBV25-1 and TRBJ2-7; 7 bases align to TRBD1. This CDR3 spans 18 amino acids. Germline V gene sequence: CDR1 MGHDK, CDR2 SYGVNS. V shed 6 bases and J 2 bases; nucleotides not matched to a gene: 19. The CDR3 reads CASRFGQVVRRTPYEQYF. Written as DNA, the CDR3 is TGTGCCAGCAGGTTTGGACAGGTAGTACGCCGTACGCCCTACGAGCAGTACTTC.

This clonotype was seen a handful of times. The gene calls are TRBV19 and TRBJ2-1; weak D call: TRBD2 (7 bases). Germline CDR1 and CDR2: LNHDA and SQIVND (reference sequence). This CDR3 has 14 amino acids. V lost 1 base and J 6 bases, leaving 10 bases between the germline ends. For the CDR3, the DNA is TGTGCCAGTAGTATAGGAAGGGGGGGCAATGAGCAGTTCTTC. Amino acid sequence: CASSIGRGGNEQFF.

The CDR3 reads CASSSGRELFF. CDR3 nucleotides: TGTGCCAGCAGCTCTGGTCGGGAGCTGTTTTTT. The chain carries TRBV7-9 and TRBJ2-2; no reliable D call. The V gene lost 4 bases and the J gene lost 9 bases, with 6 bases spanning the gap. Germline lookup yields CDR1 SEHNR and CDR2 FQNEAQ (reference sequence). The CDR3 contains 11 residues. The full variable domain, its missing parts supplied by reference TRBV7-9 and TRBJ2-2, is DTGVSQNPRHKITKRGQNVTFRCDPISEHNRLYWYRQTLGQGPEFLTYFQNEAQLEKSRLLSDRFSAERPKGSFSTLEIQRTEQGDSAMYLCASSSGRELFFGEGSRLTVL.